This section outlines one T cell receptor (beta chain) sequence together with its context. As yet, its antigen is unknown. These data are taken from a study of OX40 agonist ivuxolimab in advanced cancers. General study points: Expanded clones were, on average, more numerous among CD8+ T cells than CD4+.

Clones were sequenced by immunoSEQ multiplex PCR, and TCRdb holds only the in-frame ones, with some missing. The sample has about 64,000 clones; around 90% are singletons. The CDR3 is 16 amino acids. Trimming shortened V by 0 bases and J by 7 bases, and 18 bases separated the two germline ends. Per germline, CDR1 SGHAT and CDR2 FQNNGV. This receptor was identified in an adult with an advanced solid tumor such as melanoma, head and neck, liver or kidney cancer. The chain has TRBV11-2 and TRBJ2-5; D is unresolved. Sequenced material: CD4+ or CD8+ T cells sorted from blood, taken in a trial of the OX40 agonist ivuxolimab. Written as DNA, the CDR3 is TGTGCCAGCAGCTTAGATAGGTCCTCGGAGAGAGGGACCCAGTACTTC. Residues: CASSLDRSSERGTQYF.